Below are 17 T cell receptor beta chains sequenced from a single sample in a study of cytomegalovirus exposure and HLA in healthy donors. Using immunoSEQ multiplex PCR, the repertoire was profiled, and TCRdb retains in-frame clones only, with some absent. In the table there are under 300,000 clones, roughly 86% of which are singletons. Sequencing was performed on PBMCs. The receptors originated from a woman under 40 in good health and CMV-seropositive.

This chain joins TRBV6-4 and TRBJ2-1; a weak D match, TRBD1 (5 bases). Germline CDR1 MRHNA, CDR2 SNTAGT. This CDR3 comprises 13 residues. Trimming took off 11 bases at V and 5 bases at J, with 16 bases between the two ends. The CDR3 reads CAATYGHDNEQFF. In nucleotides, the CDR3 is TGTGCCGCAACGTACGGACACGACAATGAGCAGTTCTTC.

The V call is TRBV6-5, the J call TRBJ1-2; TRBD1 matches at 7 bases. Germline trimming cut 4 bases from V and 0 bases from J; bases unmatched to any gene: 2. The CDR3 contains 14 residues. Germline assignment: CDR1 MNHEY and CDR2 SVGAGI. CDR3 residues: CASSWDRTNYGYTF. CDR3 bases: TGTGCCAGCAGTTGGGACAGAACTAACTATGGCTACACCTTC.

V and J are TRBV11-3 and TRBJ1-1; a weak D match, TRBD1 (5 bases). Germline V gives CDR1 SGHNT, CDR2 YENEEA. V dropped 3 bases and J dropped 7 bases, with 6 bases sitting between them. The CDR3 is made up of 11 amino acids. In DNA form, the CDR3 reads TGTGCCAGCAGCTTCAGGGATGAAGCTTTCTTT. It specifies CASSFRDEAFF.

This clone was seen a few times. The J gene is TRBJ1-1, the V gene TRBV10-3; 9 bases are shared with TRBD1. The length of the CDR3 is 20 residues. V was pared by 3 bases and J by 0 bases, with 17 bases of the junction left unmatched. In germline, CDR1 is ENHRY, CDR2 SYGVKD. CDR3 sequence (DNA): TGTGCCATCAGTGAACACCCCACAGGGGGCTTTTCGAGGGTGAACACTGAAGCTTTCTTT. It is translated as CAISEHPTGGFSRVNTEAFF.

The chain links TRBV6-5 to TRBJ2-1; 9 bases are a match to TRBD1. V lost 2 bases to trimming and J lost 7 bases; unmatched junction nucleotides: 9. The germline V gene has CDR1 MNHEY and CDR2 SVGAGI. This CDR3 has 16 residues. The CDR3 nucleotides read TGTGCCAGCAGTTACGATGGAGGGACAGGGTTTAATGAGCAGTTCTTC. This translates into CASSYDGGTGFNEQFF.

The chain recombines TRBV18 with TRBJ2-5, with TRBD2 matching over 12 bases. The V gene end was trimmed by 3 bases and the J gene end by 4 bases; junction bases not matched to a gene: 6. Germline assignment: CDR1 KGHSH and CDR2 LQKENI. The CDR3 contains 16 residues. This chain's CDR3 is CASSPMTSGRGETQYF. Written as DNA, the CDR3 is TGTGCCAGCTCACCCATGACTAGCGGGAGAGGAGAGACCCAGTACTTC.

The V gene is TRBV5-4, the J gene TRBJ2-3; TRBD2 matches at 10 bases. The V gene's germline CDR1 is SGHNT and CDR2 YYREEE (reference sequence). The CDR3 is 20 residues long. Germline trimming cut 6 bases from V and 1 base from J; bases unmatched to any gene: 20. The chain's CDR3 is CASTRRASGRGGVGTDTQYF. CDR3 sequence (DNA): TGTGCCAGCACCCGGCGGGCTAGCGGGAGAGGGGGGGTGGGCACAGATACGCAGTATTTT.

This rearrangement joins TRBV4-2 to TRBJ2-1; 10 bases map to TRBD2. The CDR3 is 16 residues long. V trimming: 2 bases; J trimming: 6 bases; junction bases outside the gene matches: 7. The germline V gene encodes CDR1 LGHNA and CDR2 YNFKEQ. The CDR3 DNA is TGTGCCAGCAGCCAAATAACTAGCGGGAAGTCCAATGAGCAGTTCTTC. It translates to CASSQITSGKSNEQFF.

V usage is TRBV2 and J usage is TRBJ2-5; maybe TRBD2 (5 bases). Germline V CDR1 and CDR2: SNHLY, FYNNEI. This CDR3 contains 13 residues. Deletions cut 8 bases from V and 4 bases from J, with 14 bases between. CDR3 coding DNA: TGTGCCAGCCACTCCGGGGTGGTAGAGACCCAGTACTTC. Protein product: CASHSGVVETQYF.

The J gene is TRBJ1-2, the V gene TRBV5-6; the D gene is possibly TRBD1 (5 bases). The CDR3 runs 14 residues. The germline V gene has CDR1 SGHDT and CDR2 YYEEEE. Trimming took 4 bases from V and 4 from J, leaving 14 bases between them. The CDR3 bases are TGTGCCAGCAGCCTCGGGGGTAGCTCCTATGGCTACACCTTC. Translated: CASSLGGSSYGYTF. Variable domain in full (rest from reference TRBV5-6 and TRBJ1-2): DAGVTQSPTHLIKTRGQQVTLRCSPKSGHDTVSWYQQALGQGPQFIFQYYEEEERQRGNFPDRFSGHQFPNYSSELNVNALLLGDSALYLCASSLGGSSYGYTFGSGTRLTVV.

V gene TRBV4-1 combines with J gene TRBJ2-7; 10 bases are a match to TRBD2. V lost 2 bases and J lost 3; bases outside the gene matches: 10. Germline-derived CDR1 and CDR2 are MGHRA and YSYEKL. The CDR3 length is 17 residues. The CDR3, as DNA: TGCGCCAGCAGCCAAAGTGAAGCGGGAGGGGTTATCTACGAGCAGTACTTC. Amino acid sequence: CASSQSEAGGVIYEQYF.

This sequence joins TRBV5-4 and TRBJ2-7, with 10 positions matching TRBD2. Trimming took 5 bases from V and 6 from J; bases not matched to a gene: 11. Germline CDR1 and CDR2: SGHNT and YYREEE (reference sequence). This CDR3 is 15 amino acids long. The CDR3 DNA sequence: TGTGCCAGCAGTTCCAGCGGGAGGGCCCAGATCGAGCAGTACTTC. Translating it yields CASSSSGRAQIEQYF.

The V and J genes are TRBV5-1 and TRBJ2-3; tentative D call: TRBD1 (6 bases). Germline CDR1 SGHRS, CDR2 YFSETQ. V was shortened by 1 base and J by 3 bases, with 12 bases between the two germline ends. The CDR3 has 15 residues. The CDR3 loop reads CASSLSGRGTDTQYF. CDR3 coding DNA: TGCGCCAGCAGCTTGTCCGGCAGGGGTACAGATACGCAGTATTTT.

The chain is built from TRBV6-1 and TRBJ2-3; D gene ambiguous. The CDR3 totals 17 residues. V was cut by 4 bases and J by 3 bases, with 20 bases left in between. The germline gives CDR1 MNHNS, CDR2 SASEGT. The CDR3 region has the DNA TGTGCCAGCAGTGTTCCGGCCGGGTCCCTCGGTACAGATACGCAGTATTTT. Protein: CASSVPAGSLGTDTQYF.

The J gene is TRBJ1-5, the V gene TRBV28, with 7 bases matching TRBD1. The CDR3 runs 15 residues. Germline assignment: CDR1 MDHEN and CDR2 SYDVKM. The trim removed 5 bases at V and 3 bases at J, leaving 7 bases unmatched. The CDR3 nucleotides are TGTGCCAGCAGTCCGATTGACAGGGACAATCAGCCCCAGCATTTT. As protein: CASSPIDRDNQPQHF.

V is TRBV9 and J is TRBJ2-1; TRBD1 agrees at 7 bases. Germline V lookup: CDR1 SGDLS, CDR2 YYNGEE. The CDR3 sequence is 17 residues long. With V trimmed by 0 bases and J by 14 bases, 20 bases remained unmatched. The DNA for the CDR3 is TGTGCCAGCAGCGTAGAATCGGACAGGAGAAACCCTCTCCCGGAGTTCTTC. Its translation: CASSVESDRRNPLPEFF.

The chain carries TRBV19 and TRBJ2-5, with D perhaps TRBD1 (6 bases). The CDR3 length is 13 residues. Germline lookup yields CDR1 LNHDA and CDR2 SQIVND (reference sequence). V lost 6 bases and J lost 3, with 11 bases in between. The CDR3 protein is CASRTRTEETQYF. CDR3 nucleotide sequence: TGTGCCAGTAGGACTCGGACAGAAGAGACCCAGTACTTC.